The 25 T cell receptor beta chains below all came from one sample that was sequenced in a study of shared clonotypes between healthy human individuals. Sequencing used immunoSEQ multiplex PCR; TCRdb keeps in-frame clones, though not all of them. The sample contains over a million clones, about 75% of which appear only once. The sequenced material came from memory CD4+ T cells sorted from blood. Subset reported: CD45RA-negative fraction. These receptors were obtained from a man aged 18-30 years in good health.

The chain is built from TRBV10-2 and TRBJ1-5; tentative D call: TRBD1 (5 bases). Germline V gene sequence: CDR1 WSHSY, CDR2 SAAADI. V was trimmed by 2 bases and J by 11 bases, leaving 10 bases between them. This CDR3 has 12 residues. CDR3 DNA: TGCGCCAGCAGTGAGCGGGGGGGGTCCCAGCATTTT. It encodes CASSERGGSQHF.

The chain employs TRBV5-6 and TRBJ1-1; D is ambiguous. V gave up 4 bases and J gave up 1 base, with 8 bases separating them. CDR1 is SGHDT and CDR2 is YYEEEE in the germline V gene. This CDR3 contains 13 residues. DNA for the CDR3: TGTGCCAGCAGCAGCCTAGGGAACACTGAAGCTTTCTTT. It codes for CASSSLGNTEAFF.

This chain joins TRBV5-4 and TRBJ2-2, with 8 bases that match TRBD2. Germline assignment: CDR1 SGHNT and CDR2 YYREEE (reference sequence). CDR3 length: 17 amino acids. The ends lost 3 bases at V and 5 bases at J; junction bases unmatched: 12. The CDR3 coding sequence is TGTGCCAGCAGCTGGTCCCCTCAGACTAGCGAAACCGGGGAGCTGTTTTTT. This translates into CASSWSPQTSETGELFF.

The chain's CDR3 is CASSPARASTDTQYF. CDR3 DNA sequence: TGCGCCAGCAGCCCCGCCAGAGCTAGCACAGATACGCAGTATTTT. This chain uses TRBV10-1 with TRBJ2-3; D unresolved. Trimming removed 6 bases from V and 0 bases from J, with 13 bases in between. This CDR3 contains 15 residues. CDR1 and CDR2 (germline): WNHNN, SYGVQD (reference sequence).

This clone was picked up one time. The chain is built from TRBV11-2 and TRBJ2-7; D could derive from TRBD1 or TRBD2 (5 bases each). This CDR3 is built from 15 residues. Between the trimmed V and J ends, which lost 6 bases and 0 bases, there was a span of 15 bases. Germline V gives CDR1 SGHAT, CDR2 FQNNGV. The DNA of the CDR3 is TGTGCCAGCAGTACCGGGACGGTTAGCTCCTACGAGCAGTACTTC. Translating it yields CASSTGTVSSYEQYF.

Only a few counts were recorded for this clone. The chain couples TRBV5-8 to TRBJ2-7; the D gene is possibly TRBD1 (6 bases). Trimming took off 2 bases at V and 4 bases at J, with 10 bases between the two ends. The CDR3 is made up of 13 amino acids. Per germline, CDR1 SGHTS and CDR2 YDEGEE. The CDR3 loop reads CASSFDRLYEQYF. The CDR3 DNA reads TGTGCCAGCAGCTTCGACAGGCTGTACGAGCAGTACTTC.

The J gene is TRBJ1-2, the V gene TRBV6-5, with no clear D. Trimming removed 4 bases at V and 7 bases at J, with 10 bases between. There are 12 residues in the CDR3. Per the germline V gene, CDR1 is MNHEY and CDR2 is SVGAGI. The CDR3 protein is CASSSPKGGYTF. The CDR3 bases are TGTGCCAGCAGTTCCCCTAAAGGTGGCTACACCTTC.

The V call is TRBV7-2, the J call TRBJ2-7; D not resolved. The CDR3 extends over 13 amino acids. The V end was cut by 1 base, the J end by 6 bases, with 10 bases between. Germline CDR1 is SGHTA and CDR2 is FQGNSA. The DNA of the CDR3 is TGTGCCAGCAGCTTAGAGGTTACGTCCGAGCAGTACTTC. As protein: CASSLEVTSEQYF.

V and J are TRBV29-1 and TRBJ2-7, with 8 nucleotides matching TRBD1. The CDR3 loop spans 14 amino acids. Trimming took 7 bases from V and 1 from J; bases not matched to a gene: 9. From germline, CDR1 is SQVTM and CDR2 ANQGSEA. The DNA of the CDR3 is TGCAGCGCCGGGCGTGGACAGGGATCCTACGAGCAGTACTTC. Its protein is CSAGRGQGSYEQYF.

The chain recombines TRBV11-2 with TRBJ2-1; the match to TRBD2 covers 10 bases. The CDR3 length is 15 residues. The V segment lost 6 bases and the J segment 3 bases; nucleotides outside the gene matches: 5. Germline CDR1 SGHAT, CDR2 FQNNGV. In nucleotides, the CDR3 is TGTGCCAGCAGTCCAGGACTAGCGGTCTACAATGAGCAGTTCTTC. Translated: CASSPGLAVYNEQFF.

This clone was seen once. J is TRBJ2-2 and V is TRBV7-3; D is uncertain. Trimming shortened V by 2 bases and J by 4 bases, and 5 bases separated the two germline ends. The CDR3 totals 13 residues. CDR1 is SGHTA, CDR2 FQGTGA, per germline. This chain's CDR3 is CASSLYFTGELFF. The DNA of the CDR3 is TGTGCCAGCAGCTTATATTTCACCGGGGAGCTGTTTTTT.

The rearrangement uses TRBV5-5 and TRBJ2-5; TRBD1 might be the D (5 bases). This CDR3 has 15 amino acids. V lost 4 bases to trimming and J lost 2 bases, with 15 bases between them. In germline, CDR1 is SGHKS, CDR2 YYEKEE (reference sequence). In DNA, the CDR3 is TGTGCCAGCAGCCGATCGACAGTACCACAAGAGACCCAGTACTTC. Its protein product is CASSRSTVPQETQYF.

V gene TRBV29-1 combines with J gene TRBJ1-1; D is possibly TRBD1 (6 bases). The V gene's germline CDR1 is SQVTM and CDR2 ANQGSEA. CDR3 length: 14 amino acids. Trimming stripped 4 bases from V and 4 bases from J, with 16 bases between. The CDR3 bases are TGCAGCGTTGTGTTAGGACAGAGATTCACTGAAGCTTTCTTT. It translates to CSVVLGQRFTEAFF.

The CDR3 nucleotides read TGTGCCTGGAGAGGGGACGCAAAAAGGCAGTATTTT. Residues: CAWRGDAKRQYF. The rearrangement uses TRBV30 and TRBJ2-3; D tentatively reads TRBD1 or TRBD2 (5 bases each). Germline V gives CDR1 GTSNPN, CDR2 SVGIG (reference sequence). With 3 bases removed from V and 11 bases from J, the gap between germline ends came to 15 bases. The CDR3 covers 12 residues. The full variable domain, in which reference TRBV30 and TRBJ2-3 provide the parts outside the CDR3, is SQTIHQWPATLVQPVGSPLSLECTVEGTSNPNLYWYRQAAGRGLQLLFYSVGIGQISSEVPQNLSASRPQDRQFILSSKKLLLSDSGFYLCAWRGDAKRQYFGPGTRLTVL.

This sequence joins TRBV28 and TRBJ2-1; possible D gene TRBD1, 5 bases. The ends were cut back, 6 bases at V and 3 bases at J, with 9 bases in the middle. This CDR3 has 13 residues. CDR1 and CDR2 (germline): MDHEN, SYDVKM. The DNA of the CDR3 is TGTGCCAGCAGGGGGCCCCGCTACAATGAGCAGTTCTTC. It yields the protein CASRGPRYNEQFF.

The chain has TRBV25-1 and TRBJ2-7; D ambiguous. Germline V CDR1 and CDR2: MGHDK, SYGVNS. Trimming stripped 7 bases from V and 2 bases from J, with 15 bases between. This CDR3 spans 14 amino acids. The CDR3 here is CASKPRSSTYEQYF. The DNA for the CDR3 is TGTGCCAGCAAACCGCGGTCTTCCACCTACGAGCAGTACTTC.

V is TRBV11-2 and J is TRBJ2-3; 7 nucleotides agree with TRBD1. Germline trimming cut 4 bases from V and 3 bases from J; bases unmatched to any gene: 13. The CDR3 totals 17 residues. CDR1 and CDR2 (germline): SGHAT, FQNNGV. As DNA, the CDR3 is TGTGCCAGCAGCTCGGGACAGTACTTGGGGACAACAGATACGCAGTATTTT. Amino acid sequence: CASSSGQYLGTTDTQYF.

Many counts were recorded for this clone. The chain carries TRBV27 and TRBJ1-4; D gene ambiguous. The CDR3 extends over 16 amino acids. Trimming pared 5 bases from V and 2 bases from J, leaving 15 bases between. Germline CDR1 is MNHEY and CDR2 is SMNVEV (reference sequence). As DNA, the CDR3 is TGTGCCAGCAGTCTGCTGGGTTCTGGGACTAATGAAAAACTGTTTTTT. This translates into CASSLLGSGTNEKLFF.

This clone was seen a few times. This chain joins TRBV30 and TRBJ1-1; 7 nucleotides match TRBD1. Germline values: CDR1 GTSNPN, CDR2 SVGIG (reference sequence). This CDR3 spans 12 amino acids. V lost 8 bases, J lost 4 bases, and 7 bases stayed unmatched. The CDR3 region is CAMRQGPTEAFF. The CDR3 DNA reads as TGTGCCATGCGACAGGGCCCCACTGAAGCTTTCTTT.

V usage is TRBV7-3 and J usage is TRBJ1-5; no reliable D call. The V gene lost 5 bases and the J gene lost 1 base, with 21 bases spanning the gap. Looked up from germline, CDR1 is SGHTA and CDR2 is FQGTGA. The CDR3 loop spans 18 amino acids. The CDR3, as DNA: TGTGCCAGCAGCCCACCAATGGTTACGGGTTCGAGCAATCAGCCCCAGCATTTT. Protein product: CASSPPMVTGSSNQPQHF.

The chain combines TRBV27 with TRBJ1-2, with TRBD1 matching 9 bases. This CDR3 is 15 amino acids long. Germline loops: CDR1 MNHEY, CDR2 SMNVEV (reference sequence). The junction had 4 bases not matched to a gene; V was cut back by 5 bases and J by 0 bases. This chain's CDR3 is CASSVGTGPNYGYTF. CDR3 in DNA: TGTGCCAGCAGTGTCGGGACAGGGCCTAACTATGGCTACACCTTC.

This clone was seen a single time. The genes are TRBV2 and TRBJ2-1; TRBD2 aligns across 11 bases. The CDR3 runs to 15 residues. CDR1 and CDR2 (germline): SNHLY, FYNNEI. V lost 7 bases to trimming and J lost 2 bases; unmatched junction nucleotides: 4. The CDR3 coding sequence is TGTGCCAGCACCTCTAGCGGGAGGACCTACAATGAGCAGTTCTTC. Translation gives CASTSSGRTYNEQFF.

This rearrangement joins TRBV7-8 to TRBJ1-5; no definite D call. The V gene lost 4 bases and the J gene lost 0 bases, with 19 bases spanning the gap. CDR3 size: 18 residues. Germline-derived CDR1 and CDR2 are SGHVS and FQNEAQ. The CDR3 region is CASSSKPRTGNSNQPQHF. CDR3 sequence (DNA): TGTGCCAGCAGCTCCAAACCAAGGACGGGGAATAGCAATCAGCCCCAGCATTTT.

On this clone itself: The sample holds other DNA sequences that translate to the same CDR3. The rearrangement joins TRBV18 to TRBJ2-7, with D unclear. V was cut by 5 bases and J by 0 bases, with 8 bases left in between. CDR1 and CDR2 from the germline V gene are KGHSH and LQKENI. The CDR3 loop spans 13 amino acids. The CDR3 protein is CASSSGASYEQYF. CDR3 in DNA: TGTGCCAGCTCAAGTGGAGCCTCCTACGAGCAGTACTTC.

This chain connects TRBV10-3 to TRBJ1-2; 7 nucleotides align to TRBD1. After removal of 3 bases from V and 8 bases from J, the junction contained 6 bases not matched to a gene. The germline CDR1 and CDR2 sequences are ENHRY and SYGVKD. The length of the CDR3 is 13 residues. The CDR3 loop reads CAISEWRGQGYTF. The CDR3 bases are TGTGCCATCAGTGAATGGAGGGGGCAAGGCTACACCTTC.